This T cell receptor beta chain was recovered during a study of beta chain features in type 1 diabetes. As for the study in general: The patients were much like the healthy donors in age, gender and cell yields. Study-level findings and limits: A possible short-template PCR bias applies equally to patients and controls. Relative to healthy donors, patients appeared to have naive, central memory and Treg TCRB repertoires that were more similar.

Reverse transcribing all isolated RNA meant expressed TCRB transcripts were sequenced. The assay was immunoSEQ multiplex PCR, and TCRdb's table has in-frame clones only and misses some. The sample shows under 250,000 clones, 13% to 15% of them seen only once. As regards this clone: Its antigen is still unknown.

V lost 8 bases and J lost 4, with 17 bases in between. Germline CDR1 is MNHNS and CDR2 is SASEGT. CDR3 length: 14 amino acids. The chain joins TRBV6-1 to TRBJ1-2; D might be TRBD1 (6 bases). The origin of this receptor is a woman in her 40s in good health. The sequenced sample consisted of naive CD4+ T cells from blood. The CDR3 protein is CASDTGRAGYGYTF. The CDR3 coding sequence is TGTGCCAGCGATACAGGGAGGGCCGGCTATGGCTACACCTTC.